The 11 T cell receptor beta chains listed next were all sequenced from one sample in a study of Tregs in tolerant kidney transplant recipients. The method was immunoSEQ multiplex PCR; TCRdb's version includes in-frame clones alone and lacks a portion of them. The sample lists 110,000 or so clones, around 91% occurring once. The input for sequencing was CD4+ T cells from blood, taken before the transplant. The source of these receptors is a human donor who received a combined kidney and bone marrow transplant.

The chain couples TRBV11-2 to TRBJ2-7; D may be TRBD2 (5 bases). The CDR3 runs to 14 residues. Trimming removed 5 bases from V and 2 bases from J, with 13 bases in between. Per the germline V gene, CDR1 is SGHAT and CDR2 is FQNNGV. The CDR3 DNA is TGTGCCAGCAGCCCCGCGGGTGGCCCCTACGAGCAGTACTTC. Amino acid sequence: CASSPAGGPYEQYF.

The chain has TRBV16 and TRBJ2-7, with 9 bases identical to TRBD2. The germline V gene encodes CDR1 KGHSY and CDR2 FQNENV. The junction had 20 bases not matched to a gene; V was cut back by 3 bases and J by 5 bases. CDR3 length: 19 amino acids. CDR3 region: CASSHPGRGGTLKPNEQYF. In DNA form, the CDR3 reads TGTGCCAGCAGCCACCCCGGGCGGGGGGGGACGCTAAAACCTAACGAGCAGTACTTC.

This clone was seen just once. The genes are TRBV25-1 and TRBJ2-6; D not certain. The V and J ends lost 4 bases and 0 bases respectively, with 7 bases between them. Germline CDR1 MGHDK, CDR2 SYGVNS. This CDR3 is 15 amino acids long. Here the CDR3 DNA reads TGTGCCAGCAGTGCCCTTTACTCTGGGGCCAACGTCCTGACTTTC. Protein sequence: CASSALYSGANVLTF.

The chain carries TRBV5-1 and TRBJ2-2, with D maybe TRBD1 (6 bases). The CDR3 consists of 15 residues. Per the germline V gene, CDR1 is SGHRS and CDR2 is YFSETQ. V was clipped by 4 bases and J by 0 bases, with 10 bases between them. The CDR3 DNA is TGCGCCAGCAGCGTGGACAGAGCGAACACCGGGGAGCTGTTTTTT. Protein sequence: CASSVDRANTGELFF.

J is TRBJ2-2 and V is TRBV9; TRBD2 agrees at 8 bases. Per germline, CDR1 SGDLS and CDR2 YYNGEE. The junction had 8 bases not matched to a gene; V was cut back by 6 bases and J by 4 bases. CDR3 length: 15 amino acids. CDR3 bases: TGTGCCAGCATCCCGGGGGGGGCTCCCACCGGGGAGCTGTTTTTT. It encodes CASIPGGAPTGELFF.

The gene calls are TRBV19 and TRBJ1-5; the D is unclear. Looked up from germline, CDR1 is LNHDA and CDR2 is SQIVND (reference sequence). CDR3 length: 15 residues. V shed 5 bases and J shed 8 bases, with 19 bases lying between them. This CDR3 reads CASSLRTWLREPQHF. In DNA, the CDR3 is TGTGCCAGTAGTCTCCGGACTTGGCTAAGGGAGCCCCAGCATTTT.

The chain couples TRBV28 to TRBJ1-6; D perhaps matches TRBD1 (6 bases). V gave up 5 bases and J gave up 8 bases, with 16 bases separating them. Germline loops: CDR1 MDHEN, CDR2 SYDVKM. This CDR3 comprises 15 residues. CDR3 bases: TGTGCCAGCAGTCCCGGGACAAGGATGCATTCACCCCTCCACTTT. This encodes CASSPGTRMHSPLHF.

This clone came up once. The genes are TRBV29-1 and TRBJ1-1, with 7 bases fitting TRBD1. V lost 8 bases and J lost 0; bases outside the gene matches: 6. The CDR3 extends over 13 amino acids. Germline V CDR1 and CDR2: SQVTM, ANQGSEA. The CDR3 reads CSIRTGLNTEAFF. In DNA, the CDR3 is TGCAGCATCCGGACAGGCCTGAACACTGAAGCTTTCTTT.

The chain carries TRBV11-2 and TRBJ2-3, with 7 bases lining up with TRBD1. Germline V gene data show CDR1 as SGHAT and CDR2 as FQNNGV. V lost 5 bases to trimming and J lost 10 bases; unmatched junction nucleotides: 12. The length of the CDR3 is 14 residues. The CDR3 here is CASSPNQDRESQYF. The CDR3, as DNA: TGTGCCAGCAGCCCGAACCAAGACAGGGAGTCGCAGTATTTT.

Note on this clone: Other DNA sequences within the sample encode an identical CDR3. The V and J genes are TRBV28 and TRBJ2-7; maybe TRBD2 (6 bases). With 3 bases removed from V and 2 bases from J, the gap between germline ends came to 8 bases. Germline values: CDR1 MDHEN, CDR2 SYDVKM. This CDR3 contains 13 residues. CDR3: CASSFSGAYEQYF. DNA for the CDR3: TGTGCCAGCAGTTTTAGCGGAGCCTACGAGCAGTACTTC. The variable domain in full, completed from reference TRBV28 and TRBJ2-7, reads DVKVTQSSRYLVKRTGEKVFLECVQDMDHENMFWYRQDPGLGLRLIYFSYDVKMKEKGDIPEGYSVSREKKERFSLILESASTNQTSMYLCASSFSGAYEQYFGPGTRLTVT.

V is TRBV6-5 and J is TRBJ2-3; the D is unclear. CDR1 and CDR2 from the germline V gene are MNHEY and SVGAGI. The CDR3 is 12 amino acids. V lost 4 bases, J lost 3 bases, and 5 bases lay in between. The CDR3 DNA reads TGTGCCAGCAGTTCTACTACAGATACGCAGTATTTT. Amino acid sequence: CASSSTTDTQYF.